The T cell receptor beta chain under discussion was sequenced for a study of blood T cell repertoires in COVID-19. The protocol was immunoSEQ multiplex PCR, while the TCRdb copy is restricted to in-frame clones and leaves out a portion. The sample carries under 500,000 clones, roughly 91% recorded once. This CDR3 comprises 15 residues. J was trimmed by 2 bases and V by 3 bases; bases with no gene match: 6. Germline-derived CDR1 and CDR2 are SGHNT and YYREEE (reference sequence). This TCR was recovered from a woman aged 25 to 39 with acute or convalescent COVID-19. Source material: peripheral blood. This chain joins TRBV5-4 and TRBJ1-1; 8 bases are a match to TRBD1. The CDR3 region has the DNA TGTGCCAGCAGCTCACCGGGACAGGTAAACACTGAAGCTTTCTTT. Translated: CASSSPGQVNTEAFF.